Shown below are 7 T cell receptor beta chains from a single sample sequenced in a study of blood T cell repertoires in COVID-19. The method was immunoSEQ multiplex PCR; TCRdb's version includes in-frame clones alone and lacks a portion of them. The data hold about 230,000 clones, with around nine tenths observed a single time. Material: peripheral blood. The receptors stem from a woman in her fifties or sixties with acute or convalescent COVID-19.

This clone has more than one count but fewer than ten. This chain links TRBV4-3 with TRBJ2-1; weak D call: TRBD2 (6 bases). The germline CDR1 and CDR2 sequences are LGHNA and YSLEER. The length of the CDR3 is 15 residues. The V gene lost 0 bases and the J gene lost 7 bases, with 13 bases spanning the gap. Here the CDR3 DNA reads TGCGCCAGCAGCCAAGATTCTAGCGAGGGGAATGAGCAGTTCTTC. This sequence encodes CASSQDSSEGNEQFF.

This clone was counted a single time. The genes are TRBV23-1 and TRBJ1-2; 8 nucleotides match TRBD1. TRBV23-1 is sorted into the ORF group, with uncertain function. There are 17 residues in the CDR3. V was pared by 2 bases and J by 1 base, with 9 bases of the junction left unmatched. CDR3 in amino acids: CASSQTGPGQDNYGYTF. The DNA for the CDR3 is TGCGCCAGCAGTCAAACTGGTCCGGGACAGGATAACTATGGCTACACCTTC.

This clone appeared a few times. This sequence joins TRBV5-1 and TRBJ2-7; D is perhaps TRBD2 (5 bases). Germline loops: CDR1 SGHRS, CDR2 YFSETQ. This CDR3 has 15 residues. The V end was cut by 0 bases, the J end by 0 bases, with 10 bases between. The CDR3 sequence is CASSLVEVSSYEQYF. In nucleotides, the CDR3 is TGCGCCAGCAGCTTGGTGGAGGTTTCCTCCTACGAGCAGTACTTC.

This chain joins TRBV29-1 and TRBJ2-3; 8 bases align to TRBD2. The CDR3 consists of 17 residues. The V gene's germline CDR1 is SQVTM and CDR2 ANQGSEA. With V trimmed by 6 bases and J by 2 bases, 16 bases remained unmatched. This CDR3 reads CSVPWAASGLYTDTQYF. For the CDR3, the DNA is TGCAGCGTCCCATGGGCGGCTAGCGGGCTTTACACAGATACGCAGTATTTT.

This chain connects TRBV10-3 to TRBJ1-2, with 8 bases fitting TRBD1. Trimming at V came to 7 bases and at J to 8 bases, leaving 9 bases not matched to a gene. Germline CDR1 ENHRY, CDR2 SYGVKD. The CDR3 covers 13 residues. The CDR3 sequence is CAINPDRVEGYTF. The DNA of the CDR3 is TGTGCCATCAACCCGGACAGGGTGGAGGGCTACACCTTC.

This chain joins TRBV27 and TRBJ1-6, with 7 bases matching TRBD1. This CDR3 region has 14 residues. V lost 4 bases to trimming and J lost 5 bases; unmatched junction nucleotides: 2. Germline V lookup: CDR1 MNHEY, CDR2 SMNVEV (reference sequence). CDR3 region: CASSYGQDNSPLHF. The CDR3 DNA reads TGTGCCAGCAGTTATGGACAGGATAATTCACCCCTCCACTTT.

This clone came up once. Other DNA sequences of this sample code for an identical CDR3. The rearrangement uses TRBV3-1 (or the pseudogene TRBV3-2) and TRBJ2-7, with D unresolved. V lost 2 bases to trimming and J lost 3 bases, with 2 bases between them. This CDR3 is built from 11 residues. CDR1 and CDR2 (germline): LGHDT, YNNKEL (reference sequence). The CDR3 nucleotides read TGTGCCAGCAGCCAATACTACGAGCAGTACTTC. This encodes CASSQYYEQYF.